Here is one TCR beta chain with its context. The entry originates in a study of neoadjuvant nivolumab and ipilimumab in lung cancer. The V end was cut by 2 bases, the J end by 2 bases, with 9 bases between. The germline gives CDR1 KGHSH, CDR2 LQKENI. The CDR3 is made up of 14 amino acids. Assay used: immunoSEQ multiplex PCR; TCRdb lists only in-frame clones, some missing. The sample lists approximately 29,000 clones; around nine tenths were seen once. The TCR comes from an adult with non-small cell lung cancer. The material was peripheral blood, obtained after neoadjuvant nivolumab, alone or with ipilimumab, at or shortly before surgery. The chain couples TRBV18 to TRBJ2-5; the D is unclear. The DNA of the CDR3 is TGTGCCAGCTCACCAGGGCTTATACAAGAGACCCAGTACTTC. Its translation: CASSPGLIQETQYF. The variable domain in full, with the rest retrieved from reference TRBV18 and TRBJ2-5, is NAGVMQNPRHLVRRRGQEARLRCSPMKGHSHVYWYRQLPEEGLKFMVYLQKENIIDESGMPKERFSAEFPKEGPSILRIQQVVRGDSAAYFCASSPGLIQETQYFGPGTRLLVL.